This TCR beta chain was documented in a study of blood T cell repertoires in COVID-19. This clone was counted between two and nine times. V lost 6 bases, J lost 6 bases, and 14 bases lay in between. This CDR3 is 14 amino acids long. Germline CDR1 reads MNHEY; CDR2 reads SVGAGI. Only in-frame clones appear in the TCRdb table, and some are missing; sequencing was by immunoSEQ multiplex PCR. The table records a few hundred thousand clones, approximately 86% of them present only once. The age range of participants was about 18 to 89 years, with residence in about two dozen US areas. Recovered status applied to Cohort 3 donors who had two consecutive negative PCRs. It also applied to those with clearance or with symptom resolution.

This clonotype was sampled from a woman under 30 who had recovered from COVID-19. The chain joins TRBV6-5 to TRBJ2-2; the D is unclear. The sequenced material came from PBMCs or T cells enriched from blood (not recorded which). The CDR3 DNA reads TGTGCCAGCAGACCGCCATACAGCCCCGGGGAGCTGTTTTTT. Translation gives CASRPPYSPGELFF.